These 8 T cell receptor beta chains originate from one sample sequenced in a study of Graves' ophthalmopathy and Graves' hyperthyroidism (dated by TCRdb to 2016 to 2019). These reads were obtained on an Illumina HiSeq 2000. For repertoire sequencing, TCR beta CDR3 regions were amplified from RNA transcripts. The first round was an RT-PCR using HTBI primers with the Qiagen OneStep RT-PCR kit, and this first round was followed by a second-round multiplex PCR, then size selection and purification. Clones were called with MiXCR by TCRdb after fastp trimmed the public reads at Q25, and only in-frame beta chains were retained. Identical CDR3 protein sequences are pooled into one entry, listed with their most common genes and DNA. Across this sample there are around 660,000 distinct CDR3 sequences, with 35% to 50% seen only once. Under 3.5% of the sample rests with the top ten. Material: peripheral blood. The source of these receptors is an adult man with Graves' ophthalmopathy.

The chain uses TRBV7-3 and TRBJ1-1; 8 positions agree with TRBD1. Germline CDR1 and CDR2: SGHTA and FQGTGA. The V segment lost 6 bases and the J segment 1 base; nucleotides outside the gene matches: 7. The CDR3 is made up of 15 amino acids. The CDR3 here is CASSLQQGGNTEAFF. The CDR3, as DNA: TGTGCCAGCAGTCTTCAACAGGGGGGGAACACTGAAGCTTTCTTT.

This clonotype has at least ten counts. This chain uses TRBV2 with TRBJ2-2; D unclear. In germline, CDR1 is SNHLY, CDR2 FYNNEI. This CDR3 spans 13 amino acids. V was shortened by 4 bases and J by 5 bases, with 8 bases between the two germline ends. CDR3 loop: CASSVRSTGELFF. The CDR3 DNA reads as TGTGCCAGCAGTGTGAGGTCTACCGGGGAGCTGTTTTTT.

This clonotype was found once. The chain uses TRBV15 and TRBJ2-7, with D perhaps matching TRBD1 (6 bases). Per germline, CDR1 LNHNV and CDR2 YYDKDF (reference sequence). V was cut by 3 bases and J by 6 bases, with 12 bases left in between. The CDR3 has 13 amino acids. The CDR3 loop is CATSSQEGVEQYF. CDR3 DNA: TGTGCCACCAGCAGTCAAGAGGGGGTCGAGCAGTACTTC.

This clonotype has ten or more counts. CDR3 bases: TGTGCCAGCAGCTTAGGGGGGCCAGACCCCTCCTACGAGCAGTACTTC. Its protein is CASSLGGPDPSYEQYF. V is TRBV7-2 and J is TRBJ2-7; D perhaps matches TRBD1 (6 bases). Germline lookup yields CDR1 SGHTA and CDR2 FQGNSA. V lost 1 base and J 0 bases, leaving 13 bases between the germline ends. The CDR3 covers 16 residues. Combining the CDR3 with reference TRBV7-2 and TRBJ2-7 gives the whole variable domain GAGVSQSPSNKVTEKGKDVELRCDPISGHTALYWYRQSLGQGLEFLIYFQGNSAPDKSGLPSDRFSAERTGGSVSTLTIQRTQQEDSAVYLCASSLGGPDPSYEQYFGPGTRLTVT.

This clonotype appeared a few times. The chain recombines TRBV9 with TRBJ2-7, with 10 positions matching TRBD2. Per germline, CDR1 SGDLS and CDR2 YYNGEE. The CDR3 extends over 15 amino acids. Losses at the gene ends were 4 bases for V and 4 bases for J; bases not matched to a gene: 8. The CDR3 loop is CASSQATSGKYEQYF. In nucleotides, the CDR3 is TGTGCCAGCAGCCAAGCCACTAGCGGGAAATACGAGCAGTACTTC.

There are many counts of this clonotype. CDR3 protein: CASSPQAGVGETQYF. CDR3 DNA: TGTGCCAGCAGCCCCCAAGCGGGAGTGGGAGAGACCCAGTACTTC. V usage is TRBV12-3 or TRBV12-4 and J usage is TRBJ2-5, with 8 bases aligning to TRBD2. There are 15 residues in the CDR3. Trimming at V came to 6 bases and at J to 4 bases, leaving 10 bases not matched to a gene.

As to this clonotype: Just one base apart from a much larger clone, this may be a read error. The genes are TRBV20-1 and TRBJ2-7; D remains unclear. This CDR3 is 11 amino acids long. The germline CDR1 and CDR2 sequences are DFQATT and SNEGSKA (reference sequence). Trimming removed 5 bases from V and 0 bases from J, with 5 bases in between. The DNA of the CDR3 is TGCAGTGCTGGGGACTCCTACGAGCAGTACTTC. Translated: CSAGDSYEQYF.

This chain links TRBV7-8 with TRBJ1-5, with D uncertain. The CDR3 spans 15 residues. V was clipped by 8 bases and J by 2 bases, with 16 bases between them. Germline V CDR1 and CDR2: SGHVS, FQNEAQ. The CDR3 DNA reads as TGTGCCAGCTCATCCCGGAGGGAGGGCAATCAGCCCCAGCATTTT. Protein product: CASSSRREGNQPQHF.